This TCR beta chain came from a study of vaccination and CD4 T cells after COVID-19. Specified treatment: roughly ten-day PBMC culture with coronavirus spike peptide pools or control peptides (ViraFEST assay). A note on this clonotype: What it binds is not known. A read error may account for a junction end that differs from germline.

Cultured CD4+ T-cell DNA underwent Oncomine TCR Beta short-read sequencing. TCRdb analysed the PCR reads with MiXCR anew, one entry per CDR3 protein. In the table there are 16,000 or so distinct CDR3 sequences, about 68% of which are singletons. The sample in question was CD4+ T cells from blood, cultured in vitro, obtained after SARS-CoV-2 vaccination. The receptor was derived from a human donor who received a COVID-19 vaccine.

This chain's CDR3 is CAARGRGDEQFF. The CDR3 DNA reads as TGTGCCGCCAGGGGGCGAGGGGATGAGCAGTTCTTC. The V and J genes are TRBV24-1 and TRBJ2-1; 8 nucleotides agree with TRBD1. The CDR3 runs 12 residues. Germline CDR1 and CDR2: KGHDR and SFDVKD.